This T cell receptor (beta chain) was sequenced in a study of naive and memory T cell subsets. From the second PCR step, alpha and beta chains were amplified apart. Effector memory cells were sorted as CD45RA-CD27-, EMRA cells as CD45RA+CD27-. This clonotype was detected only a few times. Two oligonucleotides, mixed equimolar, formed the beta constant-region primer covering TRBC1 and TRBC2. Ligation attached a single-stranded oligonucleotide with a 12-nucleotide UMI and the SP2 primer to the cDNA 3' end. TCRdb analysed the UMI-ligation and nested PCR reads with MiXCR anew, one entry per CDR3 protein. The table lists around 27,000 distinct CDR3 sequences, roughly 10% of them singletons. With 5 bases clipped from V and 6 bases from J, the junction kept 8 bases outside the gene matches. CDR3 length: 14 amino acids.

The chain employs TRBV12-3 or TRBV12-4 and TRBJ2-7, with 9 nucleotides matching TRBD1. The sequenced sample consisted of effector memory CD4+ T cells from blood. The subset: effector memory, CD45RA- CD27-. The receptor was derived from a human donor in good health. Here the CDR3 reads CASSRDRVAGEQYF. As DNA, the CDR3 is TGTGCCAGCAGTCGGGACAGGGTCGCGGGCGAGCAGTACTTC.